This TCR beta chain derives from a study of human T cells and chemical hapten exposure. Looking at the study overall: On the upper back, patch tests were applied with 0.01% DPC and read at 6 days.

Study conclusions and caveats: Versus controls, expanded TCRs had significantly more large CDR3 similarity clusters.

The time point here: pre-sensitization, week 0. The treatment here: therapeutic diphenylcyclopropenone sensitization with weekly scalp DPC. Staff drew blood before applying each patch test. In TCRdb, the RACE reads were re-called with MiXCR into one record per CDR3 protein. The profile shows about 350,000 distinct CDR3 sequences, 5.5% of them singletons. V shed 6 bases and J 4 bases; nucleotides not matched to a gene: 8. The CDR3 extends over 14 amino acids. The germline CDR1 and CDR2 sequences are MNHEY and SMNVEV (reference sequence). This clonotype was counted a few times. Its target is unknown. This specimen was whole blood, taken in connection with sensitization to the hapten diphenylcyclopropenone (DPC). The chain couples TRBV27 to TRBJ1-2; 7 bases fit TRBD1. The sequence was collected from a woman aged 18 to 35 with alopecia areata. Some clones in this sample may be carry-over from other donors' samples. The CDR3 nucleotides read TGTGCCAGCAGCAAGTTGACAGGGCGCTATGGCTACACCTTC. Translation: CASSKLTGRYGYTF.